These T cell receptor beta chains were read from a single sample in a study of CD8+ T cells in alopecia areata. Sequencing used immunoSEQ multiplex PCR; TCRdb keeps in-frame clones, though not all of them. Among about 100,000 clones listed, around 60% were seen once. Sequenced here: CD8+ T cells sorted from blood, sampled at approximately week 60, from a patient treated with tofacitinib. The source of these receptors is a human donor with alopecia areata. Each CDR3 is given with its conserved first and last residue. The order of the fields is V gene, J gene, CDR3 protein.

V: TRBV2; J: TRBJ1-1; CDR3: CASSERGENTEAFF
V: TRBV29-1; J: TRBJ1-1; CDR3: CSATGGERNTEAFF
V: TRBV2; J: TRBJ2-1; CDR3: CASGRDTGSIHEQFF
V: TRBV5-6; J: TRBJ1-5; CDR3: CASSLMTQGSNQPQHF
V: TRBV5-1; J: TRBJ1-5; CDR3: CASSLERDRAGFSNQPQHF
V: TRBV28; J: TRBJ2-7; CDR3: CASSSPGEAGKGYEQYF
V: TRBV30; J: TRBJ2-7; CDR3: CAWSGTGSFYEQYF
V: TRBV7-6; J: TRBJ2-2; CDR3: CASSLVRTTNTGELFF
V: TRBV6-5; J: TRBJ2-2; CDR3: CASREFGGELFF
V: TRBV30; J: TRBJ2-7; CDR3: CAWSSTGQNSYEQYF
V: TRBV7-9; J: TRBJ1-6; CDR3: CASSKTGGGSPLHF
V: TRBV6-1; J: TRBJ1-2; CDR3: CASSDQQVFFYGYTF
V: TRBV6-5; J: TRBJ1-5; CDR3: CASSWGEGALKGPQHF
V: TRBV5-6; J: TRBJ2-6; CDR3: CASSLGTGANVLTF
V: TRBV19; J: TRBJ1-1; CDR3: CASARGTIEAFF
V: TRBV10-3; J: TRBJ2-7; CDR3: CAISETQTGRSYEQYF